This TCR beta chain was recorded in a study of CD8 T cells in Susac syndrome. Comments on this clonotype: Its specificity is not known.

Through negative isolation, CD4+ and CD8+ T cells were obtained, while TEMRA cells were enriched using FACS. Random hexamers primed reverse transcription of about 0.45 to 1 ug RNA. With immunoSEQ multiplex PCR, TCR beta CDR3 was amplified across 54 Vbeta and 13 Jbeta. TCRdb ran MiXCR on the immunoSEQ multiplex PCR reads and lists one entry per CDR3 protein. This table holds some 150,000 distinct CDR3 sequences, around 96% found once. Notes on the study in general: As the study acknowledged, the number of individuals who were part of its TCR sequencing and HLA analysis was relatively small.

The sequence was obtained from a human donor with multiple sclerosis. The sequencing input was CD8+ T cells from PBMCs.

CDR3 residues: CASSLERRYNEQFF. CDR3 sequence (DNA): TGCGCCAGCAGCTTGGAGCGCCGGTACAATGAGCAGTTCTTC. V usage is TRBV5-1 and J usage is TRBJ2-1; no definite D call. The CDR3 totals 14 residues. V lost 0 bases to trimming and J lost 4 bases, with 8 bases between them. Germline loops: CDR1 SGHRS, CDR2 YFSETQ.